The sequence of this T cell receptor beta chain was determined in a study of PD-L1 blockade in urothelial cancer. Background on the study: Samples came from 3 weeks, at the second dose, and 6 weeks into treatment.

Germline-derived CDR1 and CDR2 are MNHEY and SMNVEV (reference sequence). The CDR3 sequence is 16 residues long. V dropped 1 base and J dropped 1; count of bases not matched to a gene: 4. Specified time point: peripheral blood 6 weeks after treatment start. Profiled with immunoSEQ multiplex PCR; TCRdb holds only in-frame clones, not every one. Of around 19,000 clones listed, about 80% were seen once; the top ten hold approximately 1.7%. The source is a man between 50 and 59 years old with urothelial cancer. The specimen was PBMCs, collected around atezolizumab (anti-PD-L1) treatment. The J gene is TRBJ2-3, the V gene TRBV27, with 8 positions matching TRBD1. The CDR3 loop reads CASSLYRTGRTDTQYF. The CDR3 DNA is TGTGCCAGCAGTTTATACAGGACAGGGCGCACAGATACGCAGTATTTT.